This T cell receptor (beta chain) was recorded in a study of T cells in Graves' hyperthyroidism and ophthalmopathy. Authors of the study amplified TCR beta CDR3 regions from RNA transcripts. First-round RT-PCR of the TCR CDR3 relied on the HTBI primer set. MiXCR, applied by TCRdb to the multiplex PCR reads, yields one record per CDR3 protein. The sample yields roughly 400,000 distinct CDR3 sequences, roughly 14% seen once. Blood was sampled at initial diagnosis of hyperthyroidism, prior to onset of any ophthalmopathy symptoms. The CDR3 has 14 amino acids. Germline V gene data show CDR1 as LGHDT and CDR2 as YNNKEL (reference sequence). After removal of 6 bases from V and 7 bases from J, the junction contained 8 bases not matched to a gene. This clonotype has ten or more counts.

The chain joins TRBV3-1 to TRBJ2-7; 11 positions match TRBD2. Sequencing was done on a sample of blood. The TCR comes from a woman between 18 and 29 years old with Graves' hyperthyroidism that later progressed to Graves' ophthalmopathy. CDR3 region: CASRHSGRVEEQYF. As DNA, the CDR3 is TGTGCCAGCAGGCATAGCGGGAGGGTGGAAGAGCAGTACTTC.